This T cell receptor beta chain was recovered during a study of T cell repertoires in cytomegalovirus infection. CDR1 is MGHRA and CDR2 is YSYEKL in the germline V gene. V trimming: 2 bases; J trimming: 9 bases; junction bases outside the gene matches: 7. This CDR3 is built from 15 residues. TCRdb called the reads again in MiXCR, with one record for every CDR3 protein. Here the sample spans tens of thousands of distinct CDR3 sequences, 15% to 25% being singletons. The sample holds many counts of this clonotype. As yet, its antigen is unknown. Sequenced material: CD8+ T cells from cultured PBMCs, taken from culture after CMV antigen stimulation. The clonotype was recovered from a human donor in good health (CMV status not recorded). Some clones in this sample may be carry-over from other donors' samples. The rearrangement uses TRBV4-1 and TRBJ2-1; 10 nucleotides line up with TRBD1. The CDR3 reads CASSQSGTGVAEQFF. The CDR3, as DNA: TGCGCCAGCAGCCAATCCGGGACAGGGGTTGCTGAGCAGTTCTTC.